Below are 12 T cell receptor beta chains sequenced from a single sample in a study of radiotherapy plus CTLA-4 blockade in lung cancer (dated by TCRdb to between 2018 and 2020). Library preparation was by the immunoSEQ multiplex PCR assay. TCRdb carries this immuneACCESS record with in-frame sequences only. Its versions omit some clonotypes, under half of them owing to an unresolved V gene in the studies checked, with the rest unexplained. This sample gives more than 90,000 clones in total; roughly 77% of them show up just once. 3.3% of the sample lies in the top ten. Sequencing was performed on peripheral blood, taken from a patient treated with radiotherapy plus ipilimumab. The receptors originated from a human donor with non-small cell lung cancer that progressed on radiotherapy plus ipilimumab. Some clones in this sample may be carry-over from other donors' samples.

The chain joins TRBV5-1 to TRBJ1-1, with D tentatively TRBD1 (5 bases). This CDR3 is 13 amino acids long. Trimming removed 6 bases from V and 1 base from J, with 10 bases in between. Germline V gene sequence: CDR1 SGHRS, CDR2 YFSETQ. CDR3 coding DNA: TGCGCCAGCACGAAGGGGCAGAACACTGAAGCTTTCTTT. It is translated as CASTKGQNTEAFF.

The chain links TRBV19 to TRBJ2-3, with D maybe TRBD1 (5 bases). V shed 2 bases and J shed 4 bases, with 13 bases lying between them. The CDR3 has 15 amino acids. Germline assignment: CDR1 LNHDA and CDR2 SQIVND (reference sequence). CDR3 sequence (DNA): TGTGCCAGTAGTATAAATCAGGGTCTGGCAGATACGCAGTATTTT. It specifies CASSINQGLADTQYF.

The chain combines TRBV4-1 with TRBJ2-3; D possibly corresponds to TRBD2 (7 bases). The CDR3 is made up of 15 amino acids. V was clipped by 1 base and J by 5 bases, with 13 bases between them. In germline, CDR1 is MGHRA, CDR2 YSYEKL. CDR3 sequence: CASSQGGGIRDTQYF. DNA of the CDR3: TGCGCCAGCAGCCAAGGGGGGGGCATCAGAGATACGCAGTATTTT.

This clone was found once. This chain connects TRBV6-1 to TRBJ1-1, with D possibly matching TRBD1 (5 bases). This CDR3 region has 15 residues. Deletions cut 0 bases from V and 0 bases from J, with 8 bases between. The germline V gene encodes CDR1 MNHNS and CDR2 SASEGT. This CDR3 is CASSEAWGMNTEAFF. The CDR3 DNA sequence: TGTGCCAGCAGTGAAGCTTGGGGCATGAACACTGAAGCTTTCTTT.

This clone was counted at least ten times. The CDR3 is CASSPILNEQFF. The CDR3 nucleotides are TGTGCCAGCAGCCCAATCCTCAATGAGCAGTTCTTC. This sequence joins TRBV6-5 and TRBJ2-1, with no clear D. Between the trimmed V and J ends, which lost 6 bases and 6 bases, there was a span of 9 bases. The CDR3 length is 12 residues. CDR1 is MNHEY, CDR2 SVGAGI, per germline.

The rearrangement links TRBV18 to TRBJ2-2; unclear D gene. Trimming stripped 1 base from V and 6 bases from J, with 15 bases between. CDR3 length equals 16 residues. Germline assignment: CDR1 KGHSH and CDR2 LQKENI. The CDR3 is CASSPQMFVGAGELFF. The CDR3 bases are TGTGCCAGCTCACCACAGATGTTTGTAGGAGCCGGGGAGCTGTTTTTT.

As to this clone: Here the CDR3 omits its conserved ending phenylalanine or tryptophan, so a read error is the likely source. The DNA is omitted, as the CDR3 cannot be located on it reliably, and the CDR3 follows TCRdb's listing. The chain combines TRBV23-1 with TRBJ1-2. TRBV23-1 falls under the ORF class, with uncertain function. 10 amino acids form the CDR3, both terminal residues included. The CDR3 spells CASSQYRGRR.

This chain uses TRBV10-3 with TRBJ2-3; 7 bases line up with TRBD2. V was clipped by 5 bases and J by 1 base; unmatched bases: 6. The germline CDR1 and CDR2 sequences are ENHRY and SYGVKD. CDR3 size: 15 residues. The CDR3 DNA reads TGTGCCATCAGTTCCTTACGGGGGGGCACAGATACGCAGTATTTT. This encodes CAISSLRGGTDTQYF.

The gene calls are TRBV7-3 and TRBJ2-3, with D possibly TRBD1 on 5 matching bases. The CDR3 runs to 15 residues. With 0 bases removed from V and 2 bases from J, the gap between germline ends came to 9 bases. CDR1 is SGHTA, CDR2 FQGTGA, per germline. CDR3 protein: CASSLTGQTTDTQYF. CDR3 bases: TGTGCCAGCAGCTTAACTGGACAAACCACAGATACGCAGTATTTT.

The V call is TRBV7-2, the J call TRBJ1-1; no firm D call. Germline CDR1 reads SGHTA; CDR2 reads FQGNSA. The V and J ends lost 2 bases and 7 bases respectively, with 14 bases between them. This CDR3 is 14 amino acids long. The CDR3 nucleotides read TGTGCCAGCAGCTTACGAGCAGGACCCTATGAAGCTTTCTTT. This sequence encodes CASSLRAGPYEAFF. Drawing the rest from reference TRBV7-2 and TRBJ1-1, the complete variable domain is GAGVSQSPSNKVTEKGKDVELRCDPISGHTALYWYRQSLGQGLEFLIYFQGNSAPDKSGLPSDRFSAERTGGSVSTLTIQRTQQEDSAVYLCASSLRAGPYEAFFGQGTRLTVV.

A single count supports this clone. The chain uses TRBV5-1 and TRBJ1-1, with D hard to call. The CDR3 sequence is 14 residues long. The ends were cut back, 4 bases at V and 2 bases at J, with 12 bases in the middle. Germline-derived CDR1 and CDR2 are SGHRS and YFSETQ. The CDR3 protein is CASSLTHSNTEAFF. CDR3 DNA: TGCGCCAGCAGCCTAACCCACAGTAACACTGAAGCTTTCTTT. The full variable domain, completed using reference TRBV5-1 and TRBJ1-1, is KAGVTQTPRYLIKTRGQQVTLSCSPISGHRSVSWYQQTPGQGLQFLFEYFSETQRNKGNFPGRFSGRQFSNSRSEMNVSTLELGDSALYLCASSLTHSNTEAFFGQGTRLTVV.

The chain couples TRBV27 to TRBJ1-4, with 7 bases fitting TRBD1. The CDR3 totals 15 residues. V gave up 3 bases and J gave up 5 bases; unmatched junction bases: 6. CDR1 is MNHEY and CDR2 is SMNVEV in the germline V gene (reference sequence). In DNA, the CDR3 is TGTGCCAGCAGTTTGACGGGACAGTCAAATGAAAAACTGTTTTTT. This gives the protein CASSLTGQSNEKLFF.